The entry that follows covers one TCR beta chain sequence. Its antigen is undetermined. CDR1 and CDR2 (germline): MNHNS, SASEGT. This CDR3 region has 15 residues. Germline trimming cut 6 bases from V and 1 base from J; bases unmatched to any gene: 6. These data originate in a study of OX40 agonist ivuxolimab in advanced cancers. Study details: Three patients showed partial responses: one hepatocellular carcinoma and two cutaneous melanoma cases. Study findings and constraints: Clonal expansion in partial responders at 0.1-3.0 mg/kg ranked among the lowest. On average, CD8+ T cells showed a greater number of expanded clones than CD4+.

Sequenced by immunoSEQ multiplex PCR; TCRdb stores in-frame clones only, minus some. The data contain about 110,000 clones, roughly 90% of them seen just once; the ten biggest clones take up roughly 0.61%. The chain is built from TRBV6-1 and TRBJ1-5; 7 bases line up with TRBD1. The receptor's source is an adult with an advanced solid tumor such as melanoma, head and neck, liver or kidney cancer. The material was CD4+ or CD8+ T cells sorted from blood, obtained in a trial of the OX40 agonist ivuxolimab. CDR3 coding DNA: TGTGCCAGCAGACGACAGGGTGGAAGCAATCAGCCCCAGCATTTT. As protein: CASRRQGGSNQPQHF.